The rows below give T cell receptor beta chains drawn from one sample of a study of T cell changes during pregnancy in multiple sclerosis. Profiled with immunoSEQ multiplex PCR; TCRdb holds only in-frame clones, not every one. The sample includes nearly 70,000 clones, about 90% of them seen just once. The starting material was peripheral blood, obtained in the second trimester of pregnancy. The receptors come from a female donor in good health, enrolled as a control in a pregnancy study. Each CDR3 is given with its conserved first and last residue. The order of the fields is clone size, D gene, J gene, V gene, CDR3 DNA, CDR3 protein. The D gene is left open where the match is weak. Part of the rows lack a size; the others show once, few, many or a class for expanded clones.

once	TRBD1	TRBJ1-6	TRBV19	TGTGCCAGTACCCCGGGACAGGGGTTTTCCTATAATTCACCCCTCCACTTT	CASTPGQGFSYNSPLHF
-	-	TRBJ2-2	TRBV6-6	TGTGCCAGCAGCAGGTACGACACCGGGGAGCTGTTTTTT	CASSRYDTGELFF
-	TRBD1	TRBJ2-1	TRBV14	TGTGCCAGCAGCCTGAAAACAGGGGACTACAATGAGCAGTTCTTC	CASSLKTGDYNEQFF
-	TRBD1	TRBJ2-3	TRBV5-1	TGCGCCAGCAGCTTCACAGGGGCATTCAGAGATACGCAGTATTTT	CASSFTGAFRDTQYF
-	-	TRBJ2-2	TRBV5-1	TGCGCCAGCACCTTGACCACAGGGTCCACCGGGGAGCTGTTTTTT	CASTLTTGSTGELFF
-	TRBD1	TRBJ2-3	TRBV18	TGTGCCAGCTCACCCAGGACAGGACACACAGATACGCAGTATTTT	CASSPRTGHTDTQYF
once	TRBD2	TRBJ2-1	TRBV6-1	TGTGCCAGCAGTATGGGACTAGCGGGAAACAATGAGCAGTTCTTC	CASSMGLAGNNEQFF
-	-	TRBJ1-1	TRBV4-1	TGCGCCAGCAGCCAACTCTGGCAGGTCCGGGCGGGGAACACTGAAGCTTTCTTT	CASSQLWQVRAGNTEAFF
-	-	TRBJ2-1	TRBV25-1	TGTGCCACCTCAGGGGCTGACAATGAGCAGTTCTTC	CATSGADNEQFF
-	TRBD1	TRBJ1-1	TRBV27	TGTGCCAGCAGTCGACAGGGGAACACTGAAGCTTTCTTT	CASSRQGNTEAFF
-	TRBD2	TRBJ2-5	TRBV19	TGTGCCAGTAGTCGACGGGGGGAGGAGGAGACCCAGTACTTC	CASSRRGEEETQYF
-	-	TRBJ2-1	TRBV5-1	TGCGCCAGCAGCCCCGGGACTTGGGGCTTGGATGAGCAGTTCTTC	CASSPGTWGLDEQFF
-	-	TRBJ1-5	TRBV10-3	TGTGCCATCAGTGAGTCTATGATACAGGGAGATCAGCCCCAGCATTTT	CAISESMIQGDQPQHF
-	-	TRBJ1-2	TRBV5-1	TGCGCCAGCAGCCCAGGACAGCCCAGGATCGATGGCTACACCTTC	CASSPGQPRIDGYTF
few	TRBD2	TRBJ2-2	TRBV18	TGTGCCAGCTCAAGCGGGGGGACCGGGGAGCTGTTTTTT	CASSSGGTGELFF
-	TRBD1	TRBJ1-4	TRBV5-6	TGTGCCAGCAGCTTTACAGGGGGCTCAACTAATGAAAAACTGTTTTTT	CASSFTGGSTNEKLFF
-	-	TRBJ1-2	TRBV28	TGTGCCAGCAGCCTTAAGATGACAGGCTATGGCTACACCTTC	CASSLKMTGYGYTF
-	-	TRBJ1-6	TRBV4-1	TGCGCCAGCAGCCAAGAGGAGGGTTCGAGGAATTCACCCCTCCACTTT	CASSQEEGSRNSPLHF
-	-	TRBJ1-5	TRBV28	TGTGCCAGCAGCCGGAGGGACCGTAGCAATCAGCCCCAGCATTTT	CASSRRDRSNQPQHF
-	-	TRBJ2-7	TRBV7-9	TGTGCCAGCATCCCCTTAAACAGCTACGAGCAGTACTTC	CASIPLNSYEQYF
-	TRBD1	TRBJ1-5	TRBV6-6	TGTGCCAGCAGCTCCGACAGGGAACGGCCCCAGCATTTT	CASSSDRERPQHF
-	-	TRBJ2-7	TRBV15	TGTGCCACCAGCAGCGCAGGGGAGTCCTACGAGCAGTACTTC	CATSSAGESYEQYF
-	TRBD1	TRBJ2-7	TRBV27	TGTGCCAGCCGAGTCCGGCAGGGGGCATCCTACGAGCAGTACTTC	CASRVRQGASYEQYF
-	TRBD2	TRBJ2-7	TRBV2	TGTGCCAGCTCGGAAGGGAGGGCAAGCGAGCAGTACTTC	CASSEGRASEQYF
once	TRBD2	TRBJ2-3	TRBV7-8	TGTGCCAGCAGCTCCCCTAGACGAAGCGGGAAGAGGGTTATGGGTACGCAGTATTTT	CASSSPRRSGKRVMGTQYF
-	TRBD1	TRBJ2-3	TRBV19	TGTGCCAGTAGGACACCGGGACAGGGGACAGATACGCAGTATTTT	CASRTPGQGTDTQYF
-	TRBD2	TRBJ2-3	TRBV6-4	TGTGCCAGCAGTGTCGGGACTAGCGGCACAGATACGCAGTATTTT	CASSVGTSGTDTQYF
-	TRBD1	TRBJ2-6	TRBV28	TGTGCCAGCAGTGAAGACAGGGGGTCTGGGGCCAACGTCCTGACTTTC	CASSEDRGSGANVLTF
-	-	TRBJ2-3	TRBV21-1	TGTGCCAGCAGCATACAAGGGTTTGGCGGGGGAGATACGCAGTATTTT	CASSIQGFGGGDTQYF
-	-	TRBJ2-3	TRBV5-6	TGTGCCAGCAGCCCAGGGCCGCAAGATACGCAGTATTTT	CASSPGPQDTQYF
-	-	TRBJ1-3	TRBV9	TGTGCCAGCAGCGTAGCCGTCTCTGGAAACACCATATATTTT	CASSVAVSGNTIYF
-	TRBD2	TRBJ2-3	TRBV5-1	TGCGCCAGCAGCTTTGGACTAGCGTCAGATACGCAGTATTTT	CASSFGLASDTQYF
-	-	TRBJ2-3	TRBV10-3	TGTGCCTCAGACGGCGGGGGCGGTCCGGATACGCAGTATTTT	CASDGGGGPDTQYF
-	TRBD1	TRBJ2-3	TRBV28	TGTGCCAGCAGACACGGGACAGGAGAACGGGGTATAGATACGCAGTATTTT	CASRHGTGERGIDTQYF
-	-	TRBJ1-6	TRBV5-4	TGTGCCAGCAGCTTGGTCGCTCGGGAAAATTCACCCCTCCACTTT	CASSLVARENSPLHF
-	TRBD2	TRBJ2-3	TRBV7-9	TGTGCCAGCAGCTTAGGGCGGGAGTCTGGAGATACGCAGTATTTT	CASSLGRESGDTQYF
-	-	TRBJ2-7	TRBV10-3	TGTGCCATCAGTGGCCGGGGTCCCTACGAGCAGTACTTC	CAISGRGPYEQYF
-	-	TRBJ2-7	TRBV28	TGTGCCAGCAGTTCGTTCGTCACCGGGGGCTACGAGCAGTACTTC	CASSSFVTGGYEQYF
-	-	TRBJ2-7	TRBV5-3	TGTGCCAGAAGCTCCGGACTCGCTCTCTCCTACGAGCAGTACTTC	CARSSGLALSYEQYF
-	-	TRBJ2-7	TRBV27	TGTGCCAGCAGTTTTTCAGGGGCCTACGAGCAGTACTTC	CASSFSGAYEQYF
-	-	TRBJ2-7	TRBV5-8	TGTGCCAGCAGCCTCACGTGGGGAGGGGGGTACGAGCAGTACTTC	CASSLTWGGGYEQYF
-	-	TRBJ2-7	TRBV11-2	TGTGCCAGCAACCCGAGACTAGAAGGGGAAGAGCAGTACTTC	CASNPRLEGEEQYF
-	TRBD2	TRBJ2-1	TRBV7-3	TGTGCCAGCAGCTTAGGGGGGGGTAATGAGCAGTTCTTC	CASSLGGGNEQFF
-	TRBD2	TRBJ2-7	TRBV18	TGTGCCAGCTCGCCGACTAGCGGGAGATATAGCTCCTACGAGCAGTACTTC	CASSPTSGRYSSYEQYF
-	-	TRBJ1-5	TRBV28	TGTGCCAGCAGACCGCCCGTGGACATGCGGGGTTGGAATCAGCCCCAGCATTTT	CASRPPVDMRGWNQPQHF
-	-	TRBJ1-5	TRBV6-5	TGTGCCACCCGTCAACTGGGAGGGTACAATCAGCCCCAGCATTTT	CATRQLGGYNQPQHF
-	-	TRBJ2-2	TRBV6-1	TGTGCCAGCAGTGAATGGGCAGGGGATACCGGGGAGCTGTTTTTT	CASSEWAGDTGELFF
-	TRBD1	TRBJ2-7	TRBV7-6	TGTGCCAGCACCCCGGGACAGGGGTCTTACTACGAGCAGTACTTC	CASTPGQGSYYEQYF
-	TRBD1	TRBJ1-5	TRBV19	TGTGCCAGTAGTGCCGGACAGGGCTGGTGGCAGCCCCAGCATTTT	CASSAGQGWWQPQHF
-	-	TRBJ2-7	TRBV28	TGTGCCAGCAGTCCTGCCGCAGGGGTCCGCGAGCAGTACTTC	CASSPAAGVREQYF
-	-	TRBJ2-7	TRBV18	TGTGCCAGCTCACCTTTTGCAGGGGACGAGCAGTACTTC	CASSPFAGDEQYF
-	-	TRBJ2-1	TRBV14	TGTGCCAGCAGCCGGGGGGGCGAGCAGTTCTTC	CASSRGGEQFF
-	TRBD2	TRBJ2-5	TRBV4-2	TGTGCCAGCAGCCAAGAACCCCTAGCGGAAGAGACCCAGTACTTC	CASSQEPLAEETQYF
-	-	TRBJ2-3	TRBV5-1	TGCGCCAGCAGCCGAAGGGGAGATACGCAGTATTTT	CASSRRGDTQYF